This T cell receptor beta chain comes out of a study of T cell changes during pregnancy in multiple sclerosis. CDR1 SNHLY and CDR2 FYNNEI come from the germline V gene. The V segment lost 8 bases and the J segment 3 bases; nucleotides outside the gene matches: 7. There are 14 residues in the CDR3. Clones were read by immunoSEQ multiplex PCR, and TCRdb kept only the in-frame ones, dropping some. The table has about 110,000 clones, around 93% seen once. The chain couples TRBV2 to TRBJ2-1, with 7 bases lining up with TRBD1. The sequencing used peripheral blood, collected after pregnancy. This receptor was obtained from a female donor with multiple sclerosis, enrolled in a pregnancy study. The CDR3 DNA follows: TGTGCCAGCTTGGACAGGTATGTCTACAATGAGCAGTTCTTC. Its protein is CASLDRYVYNEQFF.